This TCR beta chain was captured in a study of vaccination and CD4 T cells after COVID-19. The Oncomine TCR Beta short-read assay generated sequence data from the DNA of cultured CD4+ T cells. The template was genomic DNA from cultured CD4+ T cells. TCRdb re-analysed the PCR reads in MiXCR, keeping a single row per CDR3 protein. The repertoire holds about 13,000 distinct CDR3 sequences, with around two fifths as singletons. As concerns this clonotype: Its antigen is unidentified.

Treatment meaning: roughly ten-day PBMC culture with coronavirus spike peptide pools or control peptides (ViraFEST assay). Before Alpha, Beta and Delta appeared in the US, convalescents tested positive (March–late 2020). IL-2 at roughly 9.2 IU/ml and peptide pools at roughly 10 ug/ml were added to PBMCs cultured at roughly 2.1 million per well. On days 3 and 7, half the medium was swapped for fresh IL-2-containing medium. CDR1 is SNHLY, CDR2 FYNNEI, per germline. Trimming shortened V by 11 bases and J by 2 bases, and 11 bases separated the two germline ends. The CDR3 is 12 amino acids. The V gene is TRBV2, the J gene TRBJ2-3; D is unresolved. The TCR comes from a human donor who had recovered from COVID-19. The sample was CD4+ T cells from blood, cultured in vitro. The CDR3 DNA reads TGTGCCTCACGCTCTGACACAGATACGCAGTATTTT. It is translated as CASRSDTDTQYF.